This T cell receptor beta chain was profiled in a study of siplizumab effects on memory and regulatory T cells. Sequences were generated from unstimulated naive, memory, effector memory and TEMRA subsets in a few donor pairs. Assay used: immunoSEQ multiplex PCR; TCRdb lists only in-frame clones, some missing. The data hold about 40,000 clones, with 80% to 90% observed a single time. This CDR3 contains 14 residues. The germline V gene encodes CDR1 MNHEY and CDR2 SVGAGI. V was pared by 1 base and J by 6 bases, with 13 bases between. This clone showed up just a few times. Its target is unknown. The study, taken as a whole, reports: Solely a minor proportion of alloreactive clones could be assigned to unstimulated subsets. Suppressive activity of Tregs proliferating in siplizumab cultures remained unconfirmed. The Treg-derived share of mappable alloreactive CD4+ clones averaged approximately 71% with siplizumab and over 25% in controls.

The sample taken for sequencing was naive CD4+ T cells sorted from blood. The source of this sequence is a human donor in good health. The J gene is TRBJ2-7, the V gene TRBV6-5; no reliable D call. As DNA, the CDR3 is TGTGCCAGCAGTTACTGGGCGGAGAAGGGCGAGCAGTACTTC. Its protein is CASSYWAEKGEQYF.